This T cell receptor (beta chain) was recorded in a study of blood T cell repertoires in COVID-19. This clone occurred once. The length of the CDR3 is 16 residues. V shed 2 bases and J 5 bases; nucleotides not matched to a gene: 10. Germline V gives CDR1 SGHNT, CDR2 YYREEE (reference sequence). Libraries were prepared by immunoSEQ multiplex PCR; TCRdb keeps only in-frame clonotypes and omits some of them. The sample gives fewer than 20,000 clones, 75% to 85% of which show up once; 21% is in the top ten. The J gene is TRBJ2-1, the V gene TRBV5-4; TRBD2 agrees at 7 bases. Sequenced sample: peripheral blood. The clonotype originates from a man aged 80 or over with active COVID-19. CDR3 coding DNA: TGTGCCAGCAGCTTAGACGTGGCGGGAGACCACAATGAGCAGTTCTTC. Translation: CASSLDVAGDHNEQFF.